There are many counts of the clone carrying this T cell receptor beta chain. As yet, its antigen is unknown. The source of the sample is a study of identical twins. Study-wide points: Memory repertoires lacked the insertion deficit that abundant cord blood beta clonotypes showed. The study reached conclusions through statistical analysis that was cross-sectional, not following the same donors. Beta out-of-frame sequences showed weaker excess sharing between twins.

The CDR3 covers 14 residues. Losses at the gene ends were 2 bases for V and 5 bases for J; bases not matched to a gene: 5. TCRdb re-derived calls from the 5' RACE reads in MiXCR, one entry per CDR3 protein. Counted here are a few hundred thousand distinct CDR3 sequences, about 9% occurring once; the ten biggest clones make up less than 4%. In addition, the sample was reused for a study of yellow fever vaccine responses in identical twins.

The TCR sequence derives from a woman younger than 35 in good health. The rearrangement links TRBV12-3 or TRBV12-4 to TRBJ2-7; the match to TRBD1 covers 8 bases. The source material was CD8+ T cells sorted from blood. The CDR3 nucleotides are TGTGCCAGCAGTTTAACAGGGGGACACCACGAGCAGTACTTC. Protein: CASSLTGGHHEQYF.